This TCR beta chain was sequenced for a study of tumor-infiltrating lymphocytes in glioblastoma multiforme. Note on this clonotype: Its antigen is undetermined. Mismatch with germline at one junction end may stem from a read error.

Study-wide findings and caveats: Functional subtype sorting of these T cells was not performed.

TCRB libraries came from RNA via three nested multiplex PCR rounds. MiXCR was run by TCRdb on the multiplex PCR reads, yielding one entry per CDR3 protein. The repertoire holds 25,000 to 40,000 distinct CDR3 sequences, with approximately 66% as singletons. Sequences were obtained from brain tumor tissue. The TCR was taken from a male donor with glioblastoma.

This chain's CDR3 is CANSLGVGVDDQYF. In DNA, the CDR3 is TGTGCCAACAGCTTAGGCGTAGGGGTCGACGATCAGTACTTC. The chain combines TRBV11-2 with TRBJ2-7; tentatively, D is TRBD1 (5 bases). The CDR3 sequence is 14 residues long. CDR1 is SGHAT and CDR2 is FQNNGV in the germline V gene.